This T cell receptor beta chain was identified in a study of tumor-infiltrating lymphocytes in primary liver carcinoma. Overall study: T1-T3 N0M0 was the stage of the tumors, which were about 4.2 to 10 cm across.

A note on this clonotype: The CDR3 does not close with the conserved phenylalanine or tryptophan, likely indicating a read error.

cDNA specific to TCR beta was made from about 0.45 ug of total RNA, with a constant-region primer employed for priming. Three rounds of nested multiplex PCR with slightly modified ARM-PCR produced TCR beta libraries. Researchers ran the first two PCR rounds for roughly 10 cycles each with TRBV1-TRBV30 forward primers and a C-beta reverse primer. A single record per CDR3 protein comes from TCRdb applying MiXCR to the multiplex PCR reads. The table lists 300,000 to 400,000 distinct CDR3 sequences, about 62% of them singletons, with approximately 9.4% in the top ten. The researchers obtained blood RNA from unsorted whole blood and also extracted germline DNA. The CDR3 totals 14 residues. Per the germline V gene, CDR1 is SGHAT and CDR2 is FQNNGV. The V end lost 9 bases, the J end lost 6 bases, and 18 bases lay between the germline ends.

The chain carries TRBV11-2 and TRBJ2-1, with a tentative D call TRBD2 (6 bases). Material for sequencing was peripheral blood. This TCR was recovered from a middle-aged man with primary liver carcinoma and hepatitis B virus infection. CDR3 bases: TGTGCCAGGAGCCCCAGGACTACCCTCAATGAGCAGTTCTTA. Protein sequence: CARSPRTTLNEQFL.